These 2 T cell receptor beta chains were sequenced from one sample in a study of blood T cell repertoires in COVID-19. Generated by immunoSEQ multiplex PCR, the TCRdb table keeps only in-frame clones and is missing some. This table has a few hundred thousand clones, about 85% appearing once. Sequencing input: peripheral blood. These receptor sequences come from a man between 18 and 29 years old with active or convalescent COVID-19.

The chain uses TRBV24-1 and TRBJ2-2; D might be TRBD2 (5 bases). The CDR3 loop spans 14 amino acids. Trimming pared 6 bases from V and 6 bases from J, leaving 13 bases between. Germline-derived CDR1 and CDR2 are KGHDR and SFDVKD. DNA of the CDR3: TGTGCCACCAGTCCCCCCGAGGAGGCCGGGGAGCTGTTTTTT. This codes for CATSPPEEAGELFF.

The chain is built from TRBV5-1 and TRBJ2-3, with 10 bases that match TRBD2. In germline, CDR1 is SGHRS, CDR2 YFSETQ. The CDR3 is 15 residues long. The V and J ends lost 1 base and 6 bases, in that order; junction bases with no gene match: 5. CDR3 sequence: CASSLLAGVSDTQYF. The CDR3 DNA follows: TGCGCCAGCAGCTTGCTAGCGGGAGTTAGTGATACGCAGTATTTT.